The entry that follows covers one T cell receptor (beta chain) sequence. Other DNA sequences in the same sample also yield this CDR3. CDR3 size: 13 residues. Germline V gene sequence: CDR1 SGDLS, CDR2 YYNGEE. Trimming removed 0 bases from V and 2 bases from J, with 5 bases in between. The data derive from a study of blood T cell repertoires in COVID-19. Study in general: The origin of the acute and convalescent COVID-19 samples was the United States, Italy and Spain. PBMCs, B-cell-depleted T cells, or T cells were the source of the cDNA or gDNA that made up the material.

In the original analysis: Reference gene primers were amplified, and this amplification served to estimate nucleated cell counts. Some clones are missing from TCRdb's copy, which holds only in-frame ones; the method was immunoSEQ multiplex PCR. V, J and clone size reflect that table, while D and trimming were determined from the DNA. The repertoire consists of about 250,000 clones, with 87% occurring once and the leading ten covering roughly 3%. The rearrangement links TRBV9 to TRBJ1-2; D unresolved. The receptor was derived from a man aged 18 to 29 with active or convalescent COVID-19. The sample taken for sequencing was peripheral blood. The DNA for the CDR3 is TGTGCCAGCAGCGTAGACGGGAACTATGGCTACACCTTC. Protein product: CASSVDGNYGYTF.